These T cell receptor beta chains were read from a single sample in a study of T cell responses to AZD1222 COVID-19 vaccine. Here immunoSEQ multiplex PCR was the method, and the copy in TCRdb shows in-frame clones only, minus some. The table lists fewer than 120,000 clones, roughly 90% of them singletons. The source material was peripheral blood, sampled on day 0 of AZD1222 vaccination. Every receptor here comes from an adult in good health. The CDR3 runs from the conserved cysteine through the conserved F or W. The D gene is left open where the match is weak. Rows may omit the clone size; those that give it use once, few, many or a size class.

>TRBJ2-1|TRBV7-9|NA|TRBD2|15
TGTGCCAGCAGCTTATTCCTAGCGGAGTACAATGAGCAGTTCTTC
CASSLFLAEYNEQFF
>TRBJ2-7|TRBV18|NA|NA|15
TGTGCCAGCTCACCACCAGGACAGAAAGCCTACGAGCAGTACTTC
CASSPPGQKAYEQYF
>TRBJ1-1|TRBV6-1|NA|NA|13
TGTGCCAGCAGTGAATCCGGACTATTGAGGGCTTTCTTT
CASSESGLLRAFF
>TRBJ2-3|TRBV30|NA|TRBD2|15
TGTGCCTGGAGTGTACTAGCGGGGTCGGTAGATACGCAGTATTTT
CAWSVLAGSVDTQYF
>TRBJ2-7|TRBV5-5|NA|NA|12
TGTGCCAGCAGCTTTAACGCAGCCAGAGCGTACTTC
CASSFNAARAYF
>TRBJ2-3|TRBV5-1|once|NA|14
TGCGCCAGCAAGACAGGACACGGCGGAGATACGCAGTATTTT
CASKTGHGGDTQYF
>TRBJ1-2|TRBV3-1/TRBV3-2|NA|NA|13
TGTGCCAGCAGCCAAGGGGAAGACTATGGCTACACCTTC
CASSQGEDYGYTF
>TRBJ2-1|TRBV24-1|NA|TRBD2|20
TGTGCCACCAGTGATTCGGGACTAGCGGGAGGGCCAGGTGCGTACAATGAGCAGTTCTTC
CATSDSGLAGGPGAYNEQFF
>TRBJ1-2|TRBV5-1|NA|NA|13
TGCGCCAGCAGCCAAGGGGAATTGTATGGCTACACCTTC
CASSQGELYGYTF
>TRBJ2-1|TRBV2|once|NA|13
TGTGCCAGCAGTAACGACGCCTACAATGAGCAGTTCTTC
CASSNDAYNEQFF
>TRBJ2-6|TRBV7-9|once|NA|19
TGTGCCAGCAGCCCAAAGTTTGGGGAACCTTACTCTGGGGCCAACGTCCTGACTTTC
CASSPKFGEPYSGANVLTF
>TRBJ2-3|TRBV12-5|NA|TRBD2|15
TGTGCTAGTGGTTTGGGTAGCGGGAACATAGATACGCAGTATTTT
CASGLGSGNIDTQYF
>TRBJ1-4|TRBV27|NA|TRBD1|14
TGTGCCAGCAGACCAGGGGGCGTTCGAGAAAAACTGTTTTTT
CASRPGGVREKLFF
>TRBJ2-3|TRBV5-4|NA|NA|13
TGTGCCAGCAGCTTACAGGGCACAGATACGCAGTATTTT
CASSLQGTDTQYF
>TRBJ1-2|TRBV27|NA|NA|12
TGTGCCAGCAGGCCAGGGGTGGGTGGCTACACCTTC
CASRPGVGGYTF
>TRBJ2-7|TRBV5-1|NA|NA|14
TGCGCCAGCAGCCAATCGACAGTGGCCTACGAGCAGTACTTC
CASSQSTVAYEQYF
>TRBJ1-4|TRBV9|NA|NA|17
TGTGCCAGCAGCGTGGGGAGGCGAAGCGGACGTAATGAAAAACTGTTTTTT
CASSVGRRSGRNEKLFF
>TRBJ1-1|TRBV5-1|NA|TRBD1|16
TGCGCCAGCAGCCCCCGGACAGGGGGCCAGAACACTGAAGCTTTCTTT
CASSPRTGGQNTEAFF
>TRBJ2-5|TRBV5-1|NA|TRBD1|15
TGCGCCAGCAGCTTTGGAGGGACAGGGGGAGAGACCCAGTACTTC
CASSFGGTGGETQYF
>TRBJ2-7|TRBV7-4|NA|NA|16
TGTGCCAGCAGCTTAGTTAAGTATTACAGGCGCCACGAGCAGTACTTC
CASSLVKYYRRHEQYF
>TRBJ2-1|TRBV16|NA|TRBD2|17
TGTGCCAGCAGCCAATCCCGACTAGCGGCTACCATGGGGGAGCAGTTCTTC
CASSQSRLAATMGEQFF
>TRBJ2-7|TRBV6-1|NA|TRBD2|15
TGTGCCAGCAGTGAAGTGGCGGGGGGGCCATACGAGCAGTACTTC
CASSEVAGGPYEQYF
>TRBJ1-5|TRBV27|NA|NA|14
TGTGCCAGCAGCACCAAGAGGGGCAATCAGCCCCAGCATTTT
CASSTKRGNQPQHF
>TRBJ2-3|TRBV18|NA|NA|17
TGTGCCAGCTCACGCCCGATCCCGGCGGGGCGCACAGATACGCAGTATTTT
CASSRPIPAGRTDTQYF
>TRBJ1-4|TRBV6-5|NA|TRBD1|15
TGTGCCAGCACCTACTACAGGGGAGCGAATGAAAAACTGTTTTTT
CASTYYRGANEKLFF
>TRBJ2-3|TRBV5-1|NA|NA|16
TGCGCCAGCAGCTTGATCGGCAGGGATATCACAGATACGCAGTATTTT
CASSLIGRDITDTQYF
>TRBJ2-1|TRBV19|NA|NA|16
TGTGCCAGTAGTTCGGGACCTGCGAGGGGGTTCGATGAGCAGTTCTTC
CASSSGPARGFDEQFF
>TRBJ1-1|TRBV5-4|NA|NA|14
TGTGCCAGCAGCTTTTCTTCTCTAAACACTGAAGCTTTCTTT
CASSFSSLNTEAFF
>TRBJ2-1|TRBV6-5|NA|TRBD2|15
TGTGCCAGCAAAATAGGACTAGACTCCTACAATGAGCAGTTCTTC
CASKIGLDSYNEQFF
>TRBJ1-1|TRBV2|NA|TRBD1|16
TGTGCCAGCAGTAGTCAGGGGGCGGATGCGAACACTGAAGCTTTCTTT
CASSSQGADANTEAFF
>TRBJ1-4|TRBV5-8|NA|NA|14
TGTGCCAGCAGCTCCGGAACAGGCAATGAAAAACTGTTTTTT
CASSSGTGNEKLFF